Below are 9 T cell receptor beta chains sequenced from a single sample in a study of CD8+ T cells in alopecia areata. TCR sequencing used cDNA made by reverse transcription of extracted RNA. TCRdb's copy holds only in-frame clones and misses some; the assay was immunoSEQ multiplex PCR. The sample includes around 200,000 clones, roughly three fifths of them seen just once. Sample treatment: oral pan-JAK inhibitor, 5-10 mg twice daily. Sequenced material: CD8+ T cells sorted from blood, taken at week 24, from a patient treated with tofacitinib. These TCRs come from a human donor with alopecia areata.

The V gene is TRBV12-5, the J gene TRBJ2-5; D not certain. Germline CDR1 reads LGHNT; CDR2 reads FRNRAP. This CDR3 has 21 residues. The V end was cut by 0 bases, the J end by 5 bases, with 31 bases between. CDR3 region: CASGLVRGWSGWAQRRETQYF. CDR3 sequence (DNA): TGTGCTAGTGGTTTGGTACGTGGGTGGTCAGGCTGGGCCCAGAGAAGGGAGACCCAGTACTTC.

This clone has a handful of counts. V and J are TRBV20-1 and TRBJ1-4; D gene unclear. CDR3 length: 11 residues. Deletions cut 1 base from V and 12 bases from J, with 9 bases between. The germline gives CDR1 DFQATT, CDR2 SNEGSKA (reference sequence). CDR3 loop: CSARGPSELFF. CDR3 DNA sequence: TGCAGTGCTAGAGGTCCGTCGGAACTGTTTTTT.

The V call is TRBV9, the J call TRBJ1-3; D gene unclear. The V and J ends lost 5 bases and 0 bases respectively, with 6 bases between them. Per the germline V gene, CDR1 is SGDLS and CDR2 is YYNGEE. The CDR3 length is 13 residues. CDR3 protein: CASRASSGNTIYF. CDR3 DNA sequence: TGTGCCAGCAGGGCGTCCTCTGGAAACACCATATATTTT. The full variable domain, rest sourced from reference TRBV9 and TRBJ1-3, is DSGVTQTPKHLITATGQRVTLRCSPRSGDLSVYWYQQSLDQGLQFLIQYYNGEERAKGNILERFSAQQFPDLHSELNLSSLELGDSALYFCASRASSGNTIYFGEGSWLTVV.

The genes are TRBV13 and TRBJ1-2; D possibly corresponds to TRBD1 (5 bases). The CDR3 is 13 amino acids. Germline CDR1 reads PRHDT; CDR2 reads FYEKMQ (reference sequence). V was cut by 6 bases and J by 3 bases, with 11 bases left in between. Here the CDR3 DNA reads TGTGCCAGCAGTCCCGGGACGGACTATGGCTACACCTTC. It is translated as CASSPGTDYGYTF.

This clone was seen just once. The chain couples TRBV2 to TRBJ2-5; possibly TRBD2 for D (6 bases). The V end was cut by 6 bases, the J end by 5 bases, with 10 bases between. The length of the CDR3 is 12 residues. Germline assignment: CDR1 SNHLY and CDR2 FYNNEI. CDR3 DNA: TGTGCCAGCAGCGGGACTTTCGAGACCCAGTACTTC. It specifies CASSGTFETQYF.

This clone was observed once. V is TRBV27 and J is TRBJ2-3; 10 positions match TRBD1. The length of the CDR3 is 13 residues. CDR1 is MNHEY and CDR2 is SMNVEV in the germline V gene (reference sequence). Trimming removed 10 bases from V and 4 bases from J; junction bases left unmatched: 5. The CDR3 is CATVTGGSDTQYF. CDR3 bases: TGTGCCACCGTGACAGGGGGCTCAGATACGCAGTATTTT.

This chain connects TRBV15 to TRBJ2-3, with D uncertain. Trimming stripped 7 bases from V and 4 bases from J, with 12 bases between. The CDR3 spans 13 residues. CDR1 is LNHNV and CDR2 is YYDKDF in the germline V gene (reference sequence). The CDR3 reads CATKTRGADTQYF. For the CDR3, the DNA is TGTGCCACCAAAACTCGAGGCGCAGATACGCAGTATTTT.

The chain employs TRBV6-5 and TRBJ1-3, with D hard to call. The germline CDR1 and CDR2 sequences are MNHEY and SVGAGI. The CDR3 runs 14 residues. V lost 7 bases and J lost 4, with 14 bases in between. The CDR3 sequence is CASTRSERGNTIYF. CDR3 coding DNA: TGTGCCAGCACCCGATCGGAGAGAGGAAACACCATATATTTT.

The V gene is TRBV9, the J gene TRBJ2-7; TRBD2 is a possible D gene (5 bases). The CDR3 is 14 amino acids. The V gene lost 0 bases and the J gene lost 3 bases, with 10 bases spanning the gap. Per germline, CDR1 SGDLS and CDR2 YYNGEE. The CDR3: CASSVGGVSYEQYF. The CDR3 nucleotides read TGTGCCAGCAGCGTAGGGGGAGTTAGCTACGAGCAGTACTTC.